These 23 T cell receptor beta chains share one sample of origin, sequenced in a study of control samples from healthy donors and cancer patients. Some clones are missing from TCRdb's copy, which holds only in-frame ones; the method was immunoSEQ multiplex PCR. The data hold roughly 38,000 clones, with around 78% observed a single time. The sample consisted of blood. Receptor source: a man between 60 and 75 years old in good health.

The V gene is TRBV11-3, the J gene TRBJ1-1, with unresolved D. Looked up from germline, CDR1 is SGHNT and CDR2 is YENEEA. The V end lost 3 bases, the J end lost 0 bases, and 5 bases lay between the germline ends. The CDR3 totals 13 residues. CDR3 in amino acids: CASSLDLNTEAFF. CDR3 DNA sequence: TGTGCCAGCAGCTTGGACCTGAACACTGAAGCTTTCTTT.

This clone was seen a single time. The chain uses TRBV6-5 and TRBJ1-3; D remains ambiguous. Germline V CDR1 and CDR2: MNHEY, SVGAGI. The V end lost 6 bases, the J end lost 4 bases, and 16 bases lay between the germline ends. The CDR3 extends over 15 amino acids. The CDR3 loop is CASRKTAWEGNTIYF. DNA of the CDR3: TGTGCCAGCAGAAAGACGGCCTGGGAGGGAAACACCATATATTTT.

The rearrangement uses TRBV6-1 and TRBJ1-3; D remains ambiguous. Germline V gene lookup returns CDR1 MNHNS and CDR2 SASEGT. V was trimmed by 2 bases and J by 7 bases, leaving 12 bases between them. This CDR3 is 14 amino acids long. DNA of the CDR3: TGTGCCAGCAGTGAATTTGTGAAAGGGAACACCATATATTTT. Encoded protein: CASSEFVKGNTIYF.

This chain connects TRBV27 to TRBJ1-2; D remains unclear. The CDR3 loop spans 12 amino acids. CDR1 is MNHEY and CDR2 is SMNVEV in the germline V gene (reference sequence). V gave up 10 bases and J gave up 4 bases, with 13 bases separating them. The chain's CDR3 is CATVDVFYGYTF. The DNA of the CDR3 is TGTGCCACCGTGGACGTCTTCTATGGCTACACCTTC.

This rearrangement joins TRBV9 to TRBJ1-1; 7 nucleotides agree with TRBD1. Germline loops: CDR1 SGDLS, CDR2 YYNGEE. The CDR3 covers 16 residues. The junction had 8 bases not matched to a gene; V was cut back by 3 bases and J by 0 bases. CDR3 sequence: CASSGTGAALNTEAFF. The CDR3 DNA sequence: TGTGCCAGCAGCGGCACAGGGGCCGCCTTGAACACTGAAGCTTTCTTT.

This clone came up a few times. The rearrangement links TRBV5-5 to TRBJ1-1, with 8 bases matching TRBD1. Looked up from germline, CDR1 is SGHKS and CDR2 is YYEKEE (reference sequence). Germline trimming cut 0 bases from V and 3 bases from J; bases unmatched to any gene: 16. The CDR3 covers 19 residues. The CDR3, as DNA: TGTGCCAGCAGCTTGGCCGTCCGGGCAGGGGGCGCCATGGACACTGAAGCTTTCTTT. This codes for CASSLAVRAGGAMDTEAFF.

The J gene is TRBJ2-1, the V gene TRBV23-1; 7 bases align to TRBD1. TRBV23-1 is sorted into the ORF group, with uncertain function. The CDR3 length is 13 residues. V dropped 6 bases and J dropped 4; count of bases not matched to a gene: 3. CDR3 DNA sequence: TGCGCCAGCAGAGGACAGGATTACAATGAGCAGTTCTTC. The encoded protein is CASRGQDYNEQFF.

This sequence joins TRBV11-3 and TRBJ1-3; maybe TRBD1 (5 bases). There are 14 residues in the CDR3. CDR1 is SGHNT, CDR2 YENEEA, per germline. V lost 5 bases and J lost 3, with 11 bases in between. CDR3 nucleotides: TGTGCCAGCAGCGCAGGGAGAGGTGGAAACACCATATATTTT. Protein: CASSAGRGGNTIYF.

The J gene is TRBJ1-5, the V gene TRBV28, with TRBD1 identical over 8 bases. CDR1 is MDHEN, CDR2 SYDVKM, per germline. V was clipped by 8 bases and J by 0 bases; unmatched bases: 12. This CDR3 comprises 17 residues. The CDR3 loop reads CASYGQGGLYSNQPQHF. The CDR3 bases are TGTGCCAGCTACGGACAGGGCGGACTCTATAGCAATCAGCCCCAGCATTTT.

This clone was detected only once. The chain combines TRBV2 with TRBJ2-3; D might be TRBD2 (6 bases). Germline CDR1 SNHLY, CDR2 FYNNEI. V lost 7 bases to trimming and J lost 4 bases, with 12 bases between them. This CDR3 is built from 13 residues. Here the CDR3 DNA reads TGTGCCAGCATGGACGGGAGCGCAGATACGCAGTATTTT. Its protein product is CASMDGSADTQYF.

This chain joins TRBV19 and TRBJ1-1, with TRBD1 as a possible D gene (5 bases). The CDR3 is 15 residues long. Trimming took 6 bases from V and 6 from J, leaving 20 bases between them. From germline, CDR1 is LNHDA and CDR2 SQIVND (reference sequence). The CDR3 coding sequence is TGTGCCAGTAGCAATCCACGGGGCAGGGCAGCTGAAGCTTTCTTT. Translating it yields CASSNPRGRAAEAFF.

This clone was seen a few times. The genes are TRBV6-2 or TRBV6-3 and TRBJ1-5; the match to TRBD1 covers 7 bases. CDR1 and CDR2 from the germline V gene are MNHEY and SVGEGT. The CDR3 covers 15 residues. Unmatched junction bases numbered 7, after V lost 6 bases and J lost 2 bases. The CDR3 reads CASSRPGGGNQPQHF. The CDR3 DNA is TGTGCCAGCAGCCGACCAGGGGGGGGCAATCAGCCCCAGCATTTT.

J is TRBJ1-1 and V is TRBV7-2, with TRBD1 matching over 7 bases. Germline CDR1 reads SGHTA; CDR2 reads FQGNSA. There are 15 residues in the CDR3. V shed 4 bases, J shed 8 bases, and the junction held 13 bases outside the gene matches. This CDR3 reads CASSWPGRGKQEAFF. In DNA form, the CDR3 reads TGTGCCAGCAGCTGGCCGGGCAGGGGGAAACAGGAAGCTTTCTTT. Complete variable domain (other parts from reference TRBV7-2 and TRBJ1-1): GAGVSQSPSNKVTEKGKDVELRCDPISGHTALYWYRQSLGQGLEFLIYFQGNSAPDKSGLPSDRFSAERTGGSVSTLTIQRTQQEDSAVYLCASSWPGRGKQEAFFGQGTRLTVV.

J is TRBJ1-3 and V is TRBV3-1 (or the pseudogene TRBV3-2); no firm D call. V was pared by 0 bases and J by 0 bases, with 15 bases between. This CDR3 comprises 18 residues. Germline lookup yields CDR1 LGHDT and CDR2 YNNKEL (reference sequence). The CDR3 loop is CASSQEGTSSSSGNTIYF. Written as DNA, the CDR3 is TGTGCCAGCAGCCAAGAAGGAACCTCTTCGAGCTCTGGAAACACCATATATTTT.

This chain joins TRBV6-2 or TRBV6-3 and TRBJ1-1; TRBD1 matches 7 bases. The CDR3 covers 14 residues. V shed 6 bases and J 0 bases; nucleotides not matched to a gene: 4. CDR1 is MNHEY and CDR2 is SVGEGT in the germline V gene. In DNA form, the CDR3 reads TGTGCCAGCAGATACAGGGGACTGAACACTGAAGCTTTCTTT. As protein: CASRYRGLNTEAFF.

The chain joins TRBV28 to TRBJ1-5; a possible D gene is TRBD1 (5 bases). The CDR3 runs to 14 residues. Germline V gene sequence: CDR1 MDHEN, CDR2 SYDVKM. V lost 10 bases and J lost 7, with 20 bases in between. CDR3 sequence (DNA): TGTGCCACCTTCGTTCGCCAGGGTGGCCAGCCCCAGCATTTT. Translating gives CATFVRQGGQPQHF. The whole variable domain, filled in from reference TRBV28 and TRBJ1-5, reads DVKVTQSSRYLVKRTGEKVFLECVQDMDHENMFWYRQDPGLGLRLIYFSYDVKMKEKGDIPEGYSVSREKKERFSLILESASTNQTSMYLCATFVRQGGQPQHFGDGTRLSIL.

The chain links TRBV18 to TRBJ1-3; D is uncertain. Trimming removed 2 bases from V and 4 bases from J, with 12 bases in between. This CDR3 contains 15 residues. The germline V gene encodes CDR1 KGHSH and CDR2 LQKENI. The CDR3 loop is CASSPTTNPGNTIYF. DNA of the CDR3: TGTGCCAGCTCACCAACTACCAACCCCGGAAACACCATATATTTT.

This clone was counted between two and nine times. The DNA of the CDR3 is TGTGCCTGGAGTGACGGGGCTGGGGCCAACGTCCTGACTTTC. This encodes CAWSDGAGANVLTF. The V gene is TRBV30, the J gene TRBJ2-6; possibly TRBD2 for D (5 bases). Deletions cut 1 base from V and 2 bases from J, with 6 bases between. The V gene's germline CDR1 is GTSNPN and CDR2 SVGIG (reference sequence). The CDR3 is 14 residues long.

The chain links TRBV10-1 to TRBJ2-1, with 8 bases lining up with TRBD1. Trimming took 6 bases from V and 4 from J; bases not matched to a gene: 8. Per the germline V gene, CDR1 is WNHNN and CDR2 is SYGVQD (reference sequence). This CDR3 is built from 15 residues. The CDR3 here is CASSPRTGPYNEQFF. Here the CDR3 DNA reads TGCGCCAGCAGCCCAAGGACAGGGCCGTACAATGAGCAGTTCTTC.

The chain uses TRBV18 and TRBJ1-1; D ambiguous. The V gene lost 3 bases and the J gene lost 3 bases, with 14 bases spanning the gap. This CDR3 region has 15 residues. Per germline, CDR1 KGHSH and CDR2 LQKENI. Here the CDR3 DNA reads TGTGCCAGCTCACCCCAGGCTTACGGGGACACTGAAGCTTTCTTT. As protein: CASSPQAYGDTEAFF.

The chain links TRBV2 to TRBJ1-6; D unresolved. V gave up 5 bases and J gave up 5 bases, with 10 bases separating them. Germline V gene lookup returns CDR1 SNHLY and CDR2 FYNNEI. CDR3 length equals 14 residues. The CDR3 DNA sequence: TGTGCCAGCAGTCGAGGGCCGGATAATTCACCCCTCCACTTT. It yields the protein CASSRGPDNSPLHF.

The rearrangement uses TRBV9 and TRBJ2-5; 7 bases agree with TRBD2. This CDR3 has 14 residues. Trimming took 4 bases from V and 1 from J; bases not matched to a gene: 4. Germline CDR1 reads SGDLS; CDR2 reads YYNGEE. The CDR3 spells CASSISSGQETQYF. CDR3 sequence (DNA): TGTGCCAGCAGCATTTCTAGCGGCCAAGAGACCCAGTACTTC.

V gene TRBV12-5 combines with J gene TRBJ2-7; D uncertain. This CDR3 comprises 13 residues. The V and J ends lost 1 base and 6 bases respectively, with 10 bases between them. Germline V gives CDR1 LGHNT, CDR2 FRNRAP. The CDR3 sequence is CASGLGDQREQYF. In DNA, the CDR3 is TGTGCTAGTGGTTTGGGGGATCAACGCGAGCAGTACTTC.